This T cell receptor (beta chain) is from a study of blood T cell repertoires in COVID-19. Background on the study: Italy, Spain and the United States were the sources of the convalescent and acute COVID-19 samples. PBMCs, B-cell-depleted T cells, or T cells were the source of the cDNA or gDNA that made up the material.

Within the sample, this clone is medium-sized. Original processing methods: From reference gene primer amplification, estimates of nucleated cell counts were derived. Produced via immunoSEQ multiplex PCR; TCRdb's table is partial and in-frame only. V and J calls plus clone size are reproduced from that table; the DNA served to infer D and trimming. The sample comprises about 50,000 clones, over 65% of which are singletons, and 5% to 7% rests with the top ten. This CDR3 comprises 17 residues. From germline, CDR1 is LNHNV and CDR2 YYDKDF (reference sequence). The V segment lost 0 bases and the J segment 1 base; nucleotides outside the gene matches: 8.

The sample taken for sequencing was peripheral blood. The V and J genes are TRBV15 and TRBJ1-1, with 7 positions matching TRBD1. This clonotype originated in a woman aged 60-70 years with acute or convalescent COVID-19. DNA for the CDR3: TGTGCCACCAGCAGAGACCTAGCGACAGGGAGGAACACTGAAGCTTTCTTT. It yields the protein CATSRDLATGRNTEAFF.